This record looks at one T cell receptor beta chain sequence and its context. Its antigen is still unknown. These data come from a study of shared clonotypes between healthy human individuals. The study, taken as a whole, reports: A generally larger estimated richness was seen in naive subsets than in memory subsets.

This CDR3 spans 15 amino acids. CDR1 and CDR2 from the germline V gene are MNHEY and SMNVEV (reference sequence). Between the trimmed V and J ends, which lost 2 bases and 4 bases, there was a span of 14 bases. The table came from immunoSEQ multiplex PCR; TCRdb's copy has only in-frame clones and leaves some out. Of some 500,000 clones in the sample, about 96% were seen once. This chain joins TRBV27 and TRBJ1-1; TRBD1 might be the D (6 bases). The receptor's source is a woman aged 25 to 39 in good health. Specimen: naive CD4+ T cells sorted from blood. Indicated subset: CD45RA+ positively selected. The CDR3 region has the DNA TGTGCCAGCAGTTTAGAGGGGGGGGTGGGCACTGAAGCTTTCTTT. Translating gives CASSLEGGVGTEAFF.